The 3 T cell receptor beta chains presented below share a single source sample, sequenced in a study of T-cell reconstitution after alpha-beta-depleted transplantation in children. The authors prepared the TCRbeta library with unique molecular identifiers. TCRdb fed the PCR reads into MiXCR, producing one record per CDR3 protein. The table has 350,000 to 500,000 distinct CDR3 sequences, roughly 44% seen once. Sequenced material: PBMCs, taken before TCRalphabeta/CD19-depleted stem cell transplant. The source of these receptors is a girl aged 2-10 years with aplastic anemia, due to receive a stem cell transplant.

This clonotype showed up just once. This chain links TRBV29-1 with TRBJ2-3; 9 bases fit TRBD2. After removal of 5 bases from V and 1 base from J, the junction contained 7 bases not matched to a gene. The CDR3 runs to 15 residues. Germline values: CDR1 SQVTM, CDR2 ANQGSEA. CDR3 in DNA: TGCAGCGTTCTAGGGGGCGGGGGGGGCACAGATACGCAGTATTTT. Its protein product is CSVLGGGGGTDTQYF.

The chain employs TRBV20-1 and TRBJ1-1; 8 bases are shared with TRBD1. The CDR3 length is 13 residues. V lost 5 bases and J lost 11; bases outside the gene matches: 13. Germline V gene data show CDR1 as DFQATT and CDR2 as SNEGSKA (reference sequence). DNA of the CDR3: TGCAGTGCTCGCTCCGGACAGGGTAGGGCGGCTTTCTTT. It specifies CSARSGQGRAAFF.

V gene TRBV20-1 combines with J gene TRBJ2-7, with a weak D call TRBD2 (7 bases). V was shortened by 3 bases and J by 2 bases, with 14 bases between the two germline ends. The CDR3 spans 14 residues. Germline V gives CDR1 DFQATT, CDR2 SNEGSKA (reference sequence). The DNA of the CDR3 is TGCAGTGCTAGGGGGGGGCGGTGGGCCTACGAGCAGTACTTC. This gives the protein CSARGGRWAYEQYF.